The T cell receptor beta chain described here comes from a study of CD8 T cells in Susac syndrome (dated by TCRdb to about 2019). Study-level background: Of the Susac syndrome patients who were sequenced, over five had clinically active disease and about 8 were in clinical remission. Susac syndrome patients were therapy-naive, on corticosteroids (some also receiving IVIg), or on IVIg alone at blood withdrawal. Repertoire sequencing was used to test whether CD8+ T cell activation and differentiation in Susac syndrome was antigen driven. Study-level results and caveats: The TCR sequencing and HLA analysis was acknowledged to have included a relatively small number of individuals. No clonal expansion was detected in the CD4+ T cell repertoire of Susac syndrome patients.

High-throughput TCR beta sequencing profiled peripheral blood CD8+ and CD4+ T cells from healthy donors, Susac syndrome patients and multiple sclerosis patients. Susac syndrome patients met recently defined diagnostic criteria for definite or probable disease. CD8+ TEMRA cells were enriched by FACS, while bulk CD8+ and CD4+ T cells were purified by magnetic negative isolation. Blood was drawn into EDTA tubes, processed within 24 hours, and PBMCs were isolated by density gradient centrifugation. PBMCs destined for TCR sequencing were cryopreserved in liquid nitrogen and later thawed in a 37 °C water bath. A purity of at least 90% was achieved for sorted or isolated CD4+, CD8+ and CD8+ TEMRA cells. CDR3 length: 15 amino acids, cysteine to phenylalanine. CDR3 DNA only is kept here, 45 bases in frame from base 1. The germline V gene gives CDR1 as KGHDR and CDR2 as SFDVKD. The V and J ends are trimmed by 3 bases and 5 bases, leaving 13 bases between them.

With regard to this clonotype: What antigen it recognizes has not been identified. The sample holds no much larger clone one base away, and base qualities are not on file.

RNA was extracted using the RNeasy kit, and roughly 0.5 to 1 microgram was reverse transcribed with random hexamers. The immunoSEQ multiplex PCR assay, which covers 54 Vbeta and 13 Jbeta segments, was used to amplify TCR beta CDR3 regions. PCR amplification bias was corrected by using a synthetic template baseline for primer optimization and computational correction. As for the original processing: Reads were assigned to V, D and J genes according to IMGT and analyzed in immunoSEQ Analyzer, with only productive sequences retained. To calculate clonality, Shannon entropy was normalized by log2 of the number of productive unique sequences and then subtracted from one. Public and private clones were assessed among the 100 most prevalent clones of each patient and control. A clone was defined as Susac-specific if it was absent from the healthy and MS cohorts, from more than 850 published viral clones and from other ImmuneACCESS disease sequences. TCRdb trimmed the raw reads at Q25, called clones with MiXCR and kept productive beta chains. Rows merge per CDR3 protein into single entries with the most common DNA and genes. The V and J calls reflect TCRdb's pipeline rather than the authors' work. This sample holds about 150,000 distinct CDR3 sequences; roughly 96% were observed only once. The ten largest clones represent 0.16% of the sample.

This receptor was taken from a human donor with Susac syndrome. The sequence joins TRBV24-1 to TRBJ2-1; no D gene call is confident. The sequencing input was CD4+ T cells from PBMCs. The DNA sequence is TGTGCCACCAGTGATCCCGGCGGACCAGACAATGAGCAGTTCTTC. This encodes CATSDPGGPDNEQFF.